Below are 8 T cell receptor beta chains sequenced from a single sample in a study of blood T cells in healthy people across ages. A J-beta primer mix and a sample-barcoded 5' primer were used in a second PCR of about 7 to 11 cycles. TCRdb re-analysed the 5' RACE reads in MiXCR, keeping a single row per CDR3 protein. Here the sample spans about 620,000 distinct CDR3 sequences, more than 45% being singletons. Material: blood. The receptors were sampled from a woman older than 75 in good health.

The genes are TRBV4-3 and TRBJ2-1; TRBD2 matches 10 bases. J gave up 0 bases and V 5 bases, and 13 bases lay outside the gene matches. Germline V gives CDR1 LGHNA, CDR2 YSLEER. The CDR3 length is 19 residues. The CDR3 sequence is CASSYVAGGLVSSYNEQFF. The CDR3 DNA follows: TGCGCCAGCAGCTACGTAGCGGGGGGACTCGTGAGCTCCTACAATGAGCAGTTCTTC.

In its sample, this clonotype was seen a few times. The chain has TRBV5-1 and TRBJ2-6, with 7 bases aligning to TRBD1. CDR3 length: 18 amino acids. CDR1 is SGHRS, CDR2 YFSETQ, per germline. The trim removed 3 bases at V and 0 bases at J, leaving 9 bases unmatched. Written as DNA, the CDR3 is TGCGCCAGCAGCTCCTCGGACAGGTTCTTCTCTGGGGCCAACGTCCTGACTTTC. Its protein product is CASSSSDRFFSGANVLTF.

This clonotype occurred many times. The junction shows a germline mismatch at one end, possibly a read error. CDR3 bases: TGTGCCAGCAGTGACTCGTTGACAGATACGCAGTATTTT. This encodes CASSDSLTDTQYF. The chain couples TRBV6-5 to TRBJ2-3; unclear D gene. The CDR3 extends over 13 amino acids. Germline V gene data show CDR1 as MNHEY and CDR2 as SVGAGI.

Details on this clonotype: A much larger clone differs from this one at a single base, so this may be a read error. The CDR3 bases are TGTGCCAGCAGTGGCGGAGCAAGGTACGAGCAGTACTTC. Translation: CASSGGARYEQYF. The rearrangement uses TRBV12-3 or TRBV12-4 and TRBJ2-7, with D uncertain. This CDR3 has 13 amino acids. V gave up 5 bases and J gave up 4 bases, with 12 bases separating them.

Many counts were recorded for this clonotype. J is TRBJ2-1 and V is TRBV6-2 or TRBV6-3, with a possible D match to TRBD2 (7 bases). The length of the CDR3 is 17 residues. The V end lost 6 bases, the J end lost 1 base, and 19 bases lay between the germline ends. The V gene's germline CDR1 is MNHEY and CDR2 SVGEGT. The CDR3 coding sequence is TGTGCCAGCAGCCCCGTATTAGGGGGGGTTTCCTACAATGAGCAGTTCTTC. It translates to CASSPVLGGVSYNEQFF.

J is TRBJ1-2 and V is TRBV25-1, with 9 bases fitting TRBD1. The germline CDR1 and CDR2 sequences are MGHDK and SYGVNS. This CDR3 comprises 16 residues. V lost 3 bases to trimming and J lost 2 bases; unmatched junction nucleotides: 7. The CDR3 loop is CASSDTDRGENYGYTF. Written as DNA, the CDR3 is TGTGCCAGCAGTGATACGGACAGGGGTGAGAACTATGGCTACACCTTC.

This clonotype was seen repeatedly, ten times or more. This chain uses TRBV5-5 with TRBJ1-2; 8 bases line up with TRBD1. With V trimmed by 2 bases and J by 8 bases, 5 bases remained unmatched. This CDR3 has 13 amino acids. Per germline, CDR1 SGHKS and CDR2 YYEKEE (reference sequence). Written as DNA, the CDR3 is TGTGCCAGCAGCTTAATGACAGGGGTCGGCTACACCTTC. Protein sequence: CASSLMTGVGYTF.

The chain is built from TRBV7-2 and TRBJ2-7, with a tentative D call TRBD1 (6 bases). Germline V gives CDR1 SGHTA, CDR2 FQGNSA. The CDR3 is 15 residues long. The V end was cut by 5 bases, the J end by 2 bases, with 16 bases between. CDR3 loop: CASSKKTGEAYEQYF. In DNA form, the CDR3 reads TGTGCCAGCAGCAAAAAGACAGGCGAAGCCTACGAGCAGTACTTC.